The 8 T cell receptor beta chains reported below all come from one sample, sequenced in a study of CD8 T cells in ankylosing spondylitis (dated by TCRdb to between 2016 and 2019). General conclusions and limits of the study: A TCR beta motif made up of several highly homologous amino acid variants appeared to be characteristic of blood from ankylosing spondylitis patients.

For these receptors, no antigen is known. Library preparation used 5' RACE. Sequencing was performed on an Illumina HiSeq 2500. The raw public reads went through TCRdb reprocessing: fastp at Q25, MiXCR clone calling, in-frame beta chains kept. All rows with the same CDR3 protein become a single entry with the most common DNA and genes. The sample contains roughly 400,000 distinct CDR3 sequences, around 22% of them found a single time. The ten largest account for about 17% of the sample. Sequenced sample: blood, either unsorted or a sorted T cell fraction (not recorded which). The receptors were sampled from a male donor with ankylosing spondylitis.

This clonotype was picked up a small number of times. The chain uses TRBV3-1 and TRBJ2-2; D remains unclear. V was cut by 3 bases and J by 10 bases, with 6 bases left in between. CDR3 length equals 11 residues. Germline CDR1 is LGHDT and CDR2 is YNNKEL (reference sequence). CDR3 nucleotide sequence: TGTGCCAGCAGCCAGAGCGAGGAGCTGTTTTTT. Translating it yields CASSQSEELFF.

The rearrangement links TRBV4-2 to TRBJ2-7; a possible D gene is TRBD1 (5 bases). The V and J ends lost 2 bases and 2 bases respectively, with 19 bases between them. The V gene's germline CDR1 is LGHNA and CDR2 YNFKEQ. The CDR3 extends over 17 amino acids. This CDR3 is CASSQPRGRTATYEQYF. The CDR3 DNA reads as TGTGCCAGCAGCCAACCAAGGGGCAGGACGGCTACCTACGAGCAGTACTTC.

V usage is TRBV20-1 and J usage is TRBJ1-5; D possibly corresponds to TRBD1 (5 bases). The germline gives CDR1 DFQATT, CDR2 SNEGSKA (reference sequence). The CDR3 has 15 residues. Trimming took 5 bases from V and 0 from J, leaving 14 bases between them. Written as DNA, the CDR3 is TGCAGTGCTCTCCTCGGGGGGTATAGCAATCAGCCCCAGCATTTT. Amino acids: CSALLGGYSNQPQHF.

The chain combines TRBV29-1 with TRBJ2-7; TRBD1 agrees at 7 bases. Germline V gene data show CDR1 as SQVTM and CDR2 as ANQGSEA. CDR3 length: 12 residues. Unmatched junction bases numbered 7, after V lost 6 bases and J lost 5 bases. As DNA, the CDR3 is TGCAGCGTCGTCCCTGACAGGGACGAGCAGTACTTC. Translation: CSVVPDRDEQYF.

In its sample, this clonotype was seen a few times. This CDR3 reads CASSRDLGNEKLFF. CDR3 in DNA: TGTGCCAGCAGTCGGGACCTTGGGAATGAAAAACTGTTTTTT. J is TRBJ1-4 and V is TRBV6-1; maybe TRBD1 (5 bases). There are 14 residues in the CDR3. CDR1 MNHNS and CDR2 SASEGT come from the germline V gene. V was shortened by 5 bases and J by 5 bases, with 12 bases between the two germline ends.

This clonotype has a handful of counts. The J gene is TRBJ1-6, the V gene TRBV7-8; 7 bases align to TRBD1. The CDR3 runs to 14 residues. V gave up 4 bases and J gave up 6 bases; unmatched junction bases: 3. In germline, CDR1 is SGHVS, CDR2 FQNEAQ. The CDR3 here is CASSSGTANSPLHF. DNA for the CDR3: TGTGCCAGCAGCTCCGGGACAGCTAATTCACCCCTCCACTTT.

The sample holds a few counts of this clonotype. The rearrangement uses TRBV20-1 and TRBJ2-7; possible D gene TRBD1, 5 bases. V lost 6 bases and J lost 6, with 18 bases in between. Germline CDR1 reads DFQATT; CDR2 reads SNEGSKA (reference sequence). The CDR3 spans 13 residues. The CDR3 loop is CSANPVRASEQYF. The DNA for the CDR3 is TGCAGTGCAAACCCGGTCAGGGCCTCCGAGCAGTACTTC.

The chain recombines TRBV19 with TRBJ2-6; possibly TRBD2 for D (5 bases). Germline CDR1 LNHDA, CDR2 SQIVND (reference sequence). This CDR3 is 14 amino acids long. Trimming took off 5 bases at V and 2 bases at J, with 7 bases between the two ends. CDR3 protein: CASSEGAGANVLTF. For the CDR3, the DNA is TGTGCCAGTAGTGAGGGTGCTGGGGCCAACGTCCTGACTTTC.